This T cell receptor beta chain was sequenced during a study of T-cell reconstitution after alpha-beta-depleted transplantation in children. Whole-study results and caveats: Surviving recipient T cells and thymic progenitors accounted for the high day-60 TCRbeta diversity observed in some patients.

Researchers prepared the TCRbeta library using unique molecular identifiers, the study reports. TCRdb redid the calling of the PCR reads with MiXCR, one entry per CDR3 protein. The table records more than 400,000 distinct CDR3 sequences, roughly 11% of them present only once. Germline-derived CDR1 and CDR2 are MDHEN and SYDVKM. The V and J ends lost 2 bases and 5 bases, in that order; junction bases with no gene match: 7. The CDR3 covers 16 residues. This clonotype has more than one count but fewer than ten. Its antigen is undetermined. This rearrangement joins TRBV28 to TRBJ2-2; 8 nucleotides line up with TRBD1. Sequenced material: PBMCs, mostly from graft donor cells, taken 180 days after TCRalphabeta/CD19-depleted stem cell transplant. This TCR came from a female patient under 10 years old who had a stem cell transplant for aplastic anemia, so the T cells may come from the graft donor. In DNA form, the CDR3 reads TGTGCCAGCAGTTTAGGACAGGGAATGGGGACCGGGGAGCTGTTTTTT. Its translation is CASSLGQGMGTGELFF.